The rows below give T cell receptor beta chains drawn from one sample of a study of identical twins' blood T cells. TCRdb itself ran the 5' RACE reads through MiXCR, one entry per CDR3 protein. The sample contains 350,000 to 400,000 distinct CDR3 sequences, roughly 31% of which appear only once. The sample was PBMCs. The receptors shown here come from a woman between 18 and 50 years old in good health. Both conserved end residues are part of each CDR3. D genes are given only for firm matches. The listing skips clone size in some rows; elsewhere it reads once, few, many or a size class.

j_gene: TRBJ2-3
v_gene: TRBV5-1
d_gene: -
abundance: -
CDR3nt: TGCGCCAGCAGCTTGGAGGGGGACACAGATACGCAGTATTTT
CDR3aa: CASSLEGDTDTQYF

j_gene: TRBJ2-3
v_gene: TRBV14
d_gene: -
abundance: -
CDR3nt: TGTGCCACCTCACCGCCGGGACAACTGTACGCTACGCAGTATTTT
CDR3aa: CATSPPGQLYATQYF

j_gene: TRBJ2-3
v_gene: TRBV5-1
d_gene: -
abundance: -
CDR3nt: TGCGCCACCACCCCAGAGCCCGGCACAGATACGCAGTATTTT
CDR3aa: CATTPEPGTDTQYF

j_gene: TRBJ2-7
v_gene: TRBV11-2
d_gene: TRBD2
abundance: -
CDR3nt: TGTGCCAGCAGCTTACGGCGAGTAGCGGGGTCCTTCTACGAGCAGTACTTC
CDR3aa: CASSLRRVAGSFYEQYF

j_gene: TRBJ1-2
v_gene: TRBV15
d_gene: -
abundance: -
CDR3nt: TGTGCCACCAGCAGAGATTGGGTTCGGACGGACCACTATGGCTACACCTTC
CDR3aa: CATSRDWVRTDHYGYTF

j_gene: TRBJ1-2
v_gene: TRBV7-9
d_gene: -
abundance: few
CDR3nt: TGTGCCAGCAGATCATACCGGGTACCCGACTATGGCTACACCTTC
CDR3aa: CASRSYRVPDYGYTF

j_gene: TRBJ2-3
v_gene: TRBV20-1
d_gene: -
abundance: -
CDR3nt: TGCAGTGCTAGATCCCCGGACAGATTAACGCAGTATTTT
CDR3aa: CSARSPDRLTQYF

j_gene: TRBJ2-2
v_gene: TRBV12-5
d_gene: -
abundance: -
CDR3nt: TGTGCTAGTGGCCTAGGGTCCGGGGAGCTGTTTTTT
CDR3aa: CASGLGSGELFF

j_gene: TRBJ1-1
v_gene: TRBV25-1
d_gene: -
abundance: few
CDR3nt: TGTGCCAGCAGTGCGGCCGAGTTCAGGGATACCTATGAAGCTTTCTTT
CDR3aa: CASSAAEFRDTYEAFF

j_gene: TRBJ1-3
v_gene: TRBV6-6
d_gene: -
abundance: -
CDR3nt: TGTGCCAGCAGTTTCATACAGTCCTCTGGAAACACCATATATTTT
CDR3aa: CASSFIQSSGNTIYF

j_gene: TRBJ1-1
v_gene: TRBV20-1
d_gene: -
abundance: few
CDR3nt: TGCAGTGCTAGAGATCTGGGTAGGACTGAAGCTTTCTTT
CDR3aa: CSARDLGRTEAFF

j_gene: TRBJ1-3
v_gene: TRBV28
d_gene: -
abundance: many
CDR3nt: TGTGCCAGCAGCTCGGGGGCGTTTACTGGAAACACCATATATTTT
CDR3aa: CASSSGAFTGNTIYF

j_gene: TRBJ1-2
v_gene: TRBV5-1
d_gene: TRBD1
abundance: -
CDR3nt: TGCGCCAGCAGCACCGAGACAGGGGGCGGCTACACCTTC
CDR3aa: CASSTETGGGYTF

j_gene: TRBJ1-5
v_gene: TRBV5-6
d_gene: -
abundance: -
CDR3nt: TGTGCCAGCAGCTTCGGAAGAAGTCCCAATCAGCCCCAGCATTTT
CDR3aa: CASSFGRSPNQPQHF

j_gene: TRBJ2-7
v_gene: TRBV9
d_gene: TRBD1
abundance: -
CDR3nt: TGTGCCAGCAGCGCGAGACAGGGGGCGAGGTACGAGCAGTACTTC
CDR3aa: CASSARQGARYEQYF

j_gene: TRBJ1-1
v_gene: TRBV18
d_gene: TRBD1
abundance: -
CDR3nt: TGTGCCAGCTCAAACAGGGGGAGGACTGAAGCTTTCTTT
CDR3aa: CASSNRGRTEAFF

j_gene: TRBJ1-5
v_gene: TRBV27
d_gene: -
abundance: -
CDR3nt: TGTGCCAGCAGTTCGCAGGTTAATCAGCCCCAGCATTTT
CDR3aa: CASSSQVNQPQHF

j_gene: TRBJ1-1
v_gene: TRBV29-1
d_gene: TRBD1
abundance: few
CDR3nt: TGCAGCGCCACTCGTCCGGGACAGGGGAACACTGAAGCTTTCTTT
CDR3aa: CSATRPGQGNTEAFF

j_gene: TRBJ1-2
v_gene: TRBV20-1
d_gene: TRBD1
abundance: few
CDR3nt: TGCATCCCTCCCCTTGACAGGGTGGCTGGCTATGGCTACACCTTC
CDR3aa: CIPPLDRVAGYGYTF

j_gene: TRBJ1-5
v_gene: TRBV27
d_gene: TRBD1
abundance: few
CDR3nt: TGTGCCAGCAGCCTGGACAGGGCACAGCCCCAGCATTTT
CDR3aa: CASSLDRAQPQHF

j_gene: TRBJ1-1
v_gene: TRBV6-5
d_gene: -
abundance: -
CDR3nt: TGTGCCAGCAGCGCAGGGCAGAATCAAGCTTTCTTT
CDR3aa: CASSAGQNQAFF

j_gene: TRBJ1-2
v_gene: TRBV3-1
d_gene: -
abundance: -
CDR3nt: TGTGCCAGCAGCGTTTTAGGGGTTGGAGGCTACACCTTC
CDR3aa: CASSVLGVGGYTF

j_gene: TRBJ2-3
v_gene: TRBV5-4
d_gene: -
abundance: -
CDR3nt: TGTGCCAGCAGCTCCCGTGGGGCAGATACGCAGTATTTT
CDR3aa: CASSSRGADTQYF